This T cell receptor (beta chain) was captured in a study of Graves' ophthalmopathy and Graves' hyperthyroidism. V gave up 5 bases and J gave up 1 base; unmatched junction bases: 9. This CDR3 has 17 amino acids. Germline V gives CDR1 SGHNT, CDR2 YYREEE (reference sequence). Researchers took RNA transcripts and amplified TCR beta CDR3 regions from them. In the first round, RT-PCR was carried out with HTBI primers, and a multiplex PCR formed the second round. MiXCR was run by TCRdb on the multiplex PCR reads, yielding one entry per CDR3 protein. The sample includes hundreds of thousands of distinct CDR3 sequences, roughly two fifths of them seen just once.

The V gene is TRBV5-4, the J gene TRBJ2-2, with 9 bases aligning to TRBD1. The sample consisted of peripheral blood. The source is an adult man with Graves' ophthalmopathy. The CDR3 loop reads CASRDPGQGMNTGELFF. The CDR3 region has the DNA TGTGCCAGCAGGGATCCGGGACAGGGAATGAACACCGGGGAGCTGTTTTTT.